This T cell receptor beta chain was observed in a study of cytomegalovirus exposure and HLA in healthy donors (dated by TCRdb to the late 2010s). Describing the broader study: According to an earlier analysis of around 600 of the donors, about 179 million T cells yielded 120 million or so unique TCR beta sequences and about 300 Gb of sequence data. A separate validation cohort of approximately 120 different subjects was used in addition to the approximately 700-subject first cohort. Because of strong linkage in the cohort, roughly 5 DR-DQ haplotypes were treated as single units for association and clustering. A later analysis re-examined previously published TCR beta repertoires from around 670 donors and added high-resolution HLA genotyping to investigate patterns of TCR occurrence. HLA typing covered class I and class II loci at four-digit resolution. Among 350 to 400 genotyped donors of the cohort, an average of around 240,000 unique TCR beta nucleotide sequences were sequenced per donor, approximately 20% of them non-productive. Of the approximately 400 genotyped donors, approximately 83% fell in the genetic ancestry cluster associated with self-reported Caucasian donors. An earlier analysis of 587 of the donors applied high-throughput TCR beta sequencing to assess whether each TCR beta V gene segment acted as functional or pseudogenic. Genome-wide SNP genotypes for about 65% of the 666 donors were used in a later genetic analysis, which treated that subset as a discovery cohort. The study combined high-throughput TCR immunosequencing, statistical association of individual TCRs with disease status, and machine learning to predict cytomegalovirus infection status. About 280 gigabases of sequencing data and tens of millions of unique TCR sequences were included in an early release covering several hundred HLA-typed donors. Rather than using new phenotypic data, the later analysis identified candidate immune exposures from TCR beta sequences and from how often those sequences occurred across donors. Donor age, sex, ethnicity and CMV serostatus were compiled alongside the repertoire data. All discovery cohort repertoires had been generated on a single sequencing platform. The study used immunosequencing to profile the T cell repertoires of several hundred subjects and linked those repertoires to cytomegalovirus serostatus. The study aimed to test whether signatures of past pathogen exposure could be identified by cataloging public T cell receptors. The number of donors typed differed by locus, with roughly 620-630 for A, B, C, DRB1 and DQB1, more than 500 for DQA1, approximately 570 for DPA1, and some 470 for DPB1. What the research found in general, with its limitations: A group of highly shared sequence variants was considered likely to be a technical artifact of the sequencing pipeline. Because counts were too low, approximately 15 rarely observed V segments, including chromosome 9 orphons, were excluded from the earlier analysis of 500 to 700 of the donors. A further reported finding was that TCR beta sequences accurately predicted the HLA-A and HLA-B alleles for most subjects in the first cohort. According to the authors, the approach could potentially be generalized to other disease states and immunological phenotypes. CMV serostatus was the only immune exposure information available for the cohort. The classifier was reported to diagnose cytomegalovirus status with high specificity and sensitivity in both the original cohort and the validation cohort. According to a later analysis, TCR association rates differed among HLA loci, with DRB1 alleles showing the most associated TCRs and HLA-C alleles showing the fewest. A later analysis found that HLA-associated TCR beta chains were more clonally expanded and had lower generation probabilities than equally common non-associated chains. At a false discovery rate of 0.05, a later analysis linked 15,000 to 20,000 TCR beta sequences to specific HLA alleles. A later genetic analysis reported fewer N-insertions in productive TCRs among donors in an Asian-associated ancestry cluster than the 666-donor mean. Because HLA typing was unavailable for some donors at each locus, only the typed subset was used in association tests. In a later genetic analysis, a missense DCLRE1C variant was associated with V-gene and J-gene trimming of TCR beta chains, and the association was replicated in an independent cohort. According to a later analysis, most CMV-associated TCR beta chains appeared to be HLA-restricted, and the HLA associations seemed to be driven largely by CMV exposure. Roughly uniform sequencing depth across donors was assumed in presence/absence analyses, although this assumption may not hold. Assigning TCR associations to individual alleles was difficult when HLA alleles, especially DR and DQ, strongly co-occurred. Broadly in line with IMGT annotations, most TCR beta V segments showed up in productive rearrangements about 87% or about 30% of the time in an earlier analysis of some 590 of the donors. Several of the top co-occurrence clusters appeared to be linked to parvovirus B19, influenza, CMV and Epstein-Barr virus, according to a later analysis. In vitro tests confirmed that a few of the cytomegalovirus-associated TCR beta chains recognize cytomegalovirus antigens. Linkage disequilibrium might explain the correlated functional status among segregating V segments, but an unknown experimental factor could not be excluded. Some IMGT-functional V segments, including TRBV6-2 and TRBV6-3, could not be distinguished by the 87-base-pair reads and were therefore excluded. This cohort had only TCR beta chains sequenced, and the lack of alpha or paired-chain data limited which features could be detected. Across donors, most TCR sequences were observed very rarely, whereas some public TCRs were present in many individuals. The study gave a list of 150 to 200 TCR beta chains associated with cytomegalovirus.

V and J are trimmed by 1 base and 8 bases, and the gene matches miss 13 bases of the junction. In the germline V gene (reference sequence), CDR1 corresponds to LNHNV and CDR2 to YYDKDF. There are 17 amino acids in the CDR3, from cysteine to phenylalanine inclusive. Only the CDR3 DNA is retained, 51 bases long and in frame from the first base. The cohort was made up of 500 to 850 healthy bone marrow donors. At the time of sampling, every cohort member was nominally healthy, though immune exposures that went unrecorded were likely present. The donor was CMV seropositive and was included in the group of 250 to 300 seropositive cohort members. Every donor gave a peripheral blood sample, and the peripheral blood mononuclear cells from that sample were used for TCR beta sequencing. The Qiagen DNeasy Blood Extraction Kit was used to extract genomic DNA from the blood cell samples. A remark on this clone: There is no known antigen for this receptor. Within one base of it there is no much larger clone, and no base qualities were kept.

To prepare the library, the immunoSEQ multiplex PCR assay was applied. The multiplex PCR relied on a mix of 60 forward primers for TCR Vbeta segments and 13 reverse primers for TCR Jbeta segments. A multiplex PCR assay on genomic DNA amplified the CDR3 region of rearranged TCR beta genes. The Illumina HiSeq System was used to sequence the amplified TCR beta libraries as 87-base-pair reads. For the original study's pipeline: A later analysis counted some 80 million unique TCR beta chains across the 666 repertoires, and roughly 10 million of these chains were shared by at least two donors. Raw reads were error-corrected and collapsed into unique sequences by a nearest-neighbor algorithm in which closely related sequences were merged to remove PCR and sequencing errors. Alignment of CDR3 sequences to IMGT reference sequences was used to assign V, D and J gene segments. For a sequence to be retained, at least a six-nucleotide match to both a V gene segment and a J gene segment was required. Rearrangements were called productive when the CDR3 lacked stop codons and stayed in frame with V and J; all others were non-productive. Following IMGT convention, CDR3 was defined as the stretch from the second conserved V-encoded cysteine to the conserved J-encoded phenylalanine. The earlier analysis of some 540 of the donors excluded any sequence lacking an unambiguous match to a single V gene segment. An earlier analysis of 500 to 700 of the donors classified V segments as functional when productive rearrangements were above 56.7% and as segregating when the standard deviation between donors was above 5%. A statistical classification framework was developed to diagnose cytomegalovirus status using the catalog of TCR beta chain sequences. V and J gene assignment, in a later analysis, came from comparing TCR nucleotide sequences with IMGT/GENE-DB human TR gene sequences. Using the TCRdist pipeline, a later analysis assigned CDR3 sequences along with most-parsimonious VDJ recombination scenarios. A later analysis defined each TCR beta chain by its CDR3 amino acid sequence plus V-gene family, and excluded reads lacking a unique V-gene family. A later analysis removed roughly 590 highly shared, low-generation-probability nucleotide sequences to deal with suspected cross-contamination and a sequencing artifact. In a later analysis, a clonal expansion index for each public chain was calculated from normalized within-repertoire ranks of inferred template counts. A later analysis computed generation probabilities with a VDJ recombination model fitted to out-of-frame rearrangements, and checked the results against IGoR. In a later analysis, hypergeometric tests were used to score TCR-TCR, TCR-HLA and TCR-CMV co-occurrence, with a repertoire-size bias correction applied to TCR pairs. In a later analysis, false discovery rates were estimated by permuting HLA or CMV assignments 20 times. A later analysis grouped co-occurring TCRs with DBSCAN, adding TCRdist sequence similarity when clustering within HLA-allele-positive subsets. Repertoires with fewer than 30,000 or more than 120,000 public chains, plus five repertoires with anomalous nucleotide sharing, were excluded from co-occurrence clustering. The immuneACCESS repertoire file appears here via TCRdb, limited to in-frame rearrangements. These files lack a portion of the clones; in checked studies, under half of the deficit traces to unresolved V genes, and the cause of the others is not known. For V, J and clone size, that table is used; D and trimming come from the DNA. The sample table contains fewer than 30,000 clones; only one count was recorded for about 64% of them. Roughly two fifths of the sample comes from the top ten.

The TCR was taken from a male donor in good health and CMV-seropositive. The chain links TRBV15 with TRBJ2-1, with TRBD2 identical over 8 junction bases. Sequencing was performed on PBMCs. The DNA sequence is as follows: TGTGCCACCAGCAGAGCCCTATTTAGCGGGACGGGCGATGAGCAGTTCTTC. Translated, it gives CATSRALFSGTGDEQFF.